The clone carrying this TCR beta chain has a count of ten or more. At one end, the junction sequence differs from germline, possibly due to a read error. The CDR3 covers 18 residues. Per the germline V gene, CDR1 is MDHEN and CDR2 is SYDVKM. The data are from a study of blood T cell repertoires in COVID-19. In the authors' methods: Amplification with reference gene primers provided the estimates of nucleated cell counts. This table comes from immunoSEQ multiplex PCR, and its TCRdb copy is limited to in-frame clones, with some not included. Clonal size and the V and J genes are those of that table, whereas D and trimming came from the DNA. This sample carries fewer than 200,000 clones, approximately 79% of them seen once, and the ten largest clones take 7.5% to 8.5%.

The chain carries TRBV28 and TRBJ2-1; D perhaps matches TRBD1 (6 bases). The specimen sequenced was peripheral blood. The origin of this receptor is a woman aged 55-69 years with COVID-19, enrolled during active disease. The CDR3 loop reads CASRLSPLDRTQADEQFF. The CDR3 DNA reads as TGTGCCAGCAGATTATCCCCTCTCGACAGGACCCAAGCGGATGAGCAGTTCTTC.